The entry below gives a single TCR beta chain sequence along with its context. Its specificity is not known. These data come from a study of cytomegalovirus exposure and HLA in healthy donors. In the study overall: About 79 million unique TCRs from HLA-typed donors were held in an early data release. Findings and caveats of the study: According to a later analysis, most TCR beta chains associated with CMV appeared HLA-restricted. CMV serostatus was the sole immune exposure data available.

Losses at the gene ends were 0 bases for V and 4 bases for J; bases not matched to a gene: 1. In germline, CDR1 is GTSNPN, CDR2 SVGIG (reference sequence). The CDR3 contains 13 residues. Primers included in the PCR were 60 Vbeta and 13 Jbeta primers. Profiling relied on immunoSEQ multiplex PCR, and the TCRdb table lists in-frame clones only, not all of them. The sample shows about 97,000 clones, around 85% of them seen only once. The sequenced sample consisted of PBMCs. The receptor was isolated from a man aged 40-50 years in good health and CMV-seropositive. The V and J genes are TRBV30 and TRBJ2-5; TRBD2 aligns across 8 bases. CDR3 in DNA: TGTGCCTGGAGTGTACGGGGGGGAGAGACCCAGTACTTC. It yields the protein CAWSVRGGETQYF. Variable domain in full (rest from reference TRBV30 and TRBJ2-5): SQTIHQWPATLVQPVGSPLSLECTVEGTSNPNLYWYRQAAGRGLQLLFYSVGIGQISSEVPQNLSASRPQDRQFILSSKKLLLSDSGFYLCAWSVRGGETQYFGPGTRLLVL.